This record concerns one T cell receptor beta chain sequence. Its antigen is unknown. This entry belongs to a study of cytomegalovirus exposure and HLA in healthy donors. Across the whole study: Among the 350 to 400 donors who were genotyped, 70% to 90% fell in the genetic ancestry cluster that is associated with self-reported Caucasian donors.

Study-wide results and limits: Sequencing depth roughly uniform across donors was assumed in presence/absence analyses.

The CDR3 is 14 residues long. Germline V gene data show CDR1 as ENHRY and CDR2 as SYGVKD. Deletions cut 4 bases from V and 8 bases from J, with 17 bases between. Primers included in the PCR were 60 Vbeta and 13 Jbeta primers. Sequenced by immunoSEQ multiplex PCR; TCRdb stores in-frame clones only, minus some. The sample has around 170,000 clones; roughly 84% are singletons. The clonotype was recovered from a boy younger than 10 in good health and CMV-seronegative. The chain is built from TRBV10-3 and TRBJ1-2; a possible D gene is TRBD1 (5 bases). Sequenced input: PBMCs. The CDR3 is CAISAGNGAEGYTF. DNA for the CDR3: TGTGCCATCAGTGCTGGTAATGGGGCGGAGGGCTACACCTTC.